A single sample gave rise to the 8 T cell receptor beta chains below, sequenced in a study of control samples from healthy donors and cancer patients. TCRdb's table, derived via immunoSEQ multiplex PCR, lists solely in-frame clones and lacks some. The sample consists of approximately 89,000 clones, around 87% of them appearing once. The source material was blood. The receptors shown here come from a man aged 50-60 years in good health.

The chain uses TRBV5-4 and TRBJ2-2, with 13 positions matching TRBD2. V gave up 5 bases and J gave up 3 bases; unmatched junction bases: 4. The CDR3 has 16 amino acids. Germline values: CDR1 SGHNT, CDR2 YYREEE (reference sequence). In DNA, the CDR3 is TGTGCCAGCAGTCGACTAGCGGGGGGCTACACCGGGGAGCTGTTTTTT. Its translation is CASSRLAGGYTGELFF. The full variable domain, rest sourced from reference TRBV5-4 and TRBJ2-2, is ETGVTQSPTHLIKTRGQQVTLRCSSQSGHNTVSWYQQALGQGPQFIFQYYREEENGRGNFPPRFSGLQFPNYSSELNVNALELDDSALYLCASSRLAGGYTGELFFGEGSRLTVL.

The gene calls are TRBV11-3 and TRBJ2-7; 8 bases fit TRBD1. The CDR3 is 14 residues long. The V gene's germline CDR1 is SGHNT and CDR2 YENEEA. J lost 4 bases, V lost 3 bases, and 5 bases had no gene match. CDR3 sequence: CASSFWTGPYEQYF. The CDR3 region has the DNA TGTGCCAGCAGCTTCTGGACAGGGCCATACGAGCAGTACTTC.

V and J are TRBV7-6 and TRBJ2-1; 7 bases agree with TRBD1. The germline CDR1 and CDR2 sequences are SGHVS and FNYEAQ. The CDR3 sequence is 16 residues long. The V and J ends lost 6 bases and 6 bases, in that order; junction bases with no gene match: 14. The CDR3 loop reads CASSSTHGTEANEQFF. CDR3 sequence (DNA): TGTGCCAGCAGTTCTACCCACGGGACAGAGGCCAATGAGCAGTTCTTC.

The V call is TRBV5-8, the J call TRBJ2-7; no clear D gene. CDR3 size: 15 residues. With 1 base removed from V and 4 bases from J, the gap between germline ends came to 15 bases. CDR1 SGHTS and CDR2 YDEGEE come from the germline V gene. For the CDR3, the DNA is TGTGCCAGCAGCTTGTCGGGCGCCGGCTATTACGAGCAGTACTTC. Amino acid sequence: CASSLSGAGYYEQYF.

In its sample, this clone was seen a few times. The chain recombines TRBV5-1 with TRBJ2-3, with a weak D call TRBD1 (5 bases). The length of the CDR3 is 13 residues. The V end lost 0 bases, the J end lost 5 bases, and 7 bases lay between the germline ends. In germline, CDR1 is SGHRS, CDR2 YFSETQ. CDR3 sequence: CASSLAGLDTQYF. The CDR3 nucleotides are TGCGCCAGCAGCTTGGCAGGGCTAGATACGCAGTATTTT.

The gene calls are TRBV5-1 and TRBJ1-1; no clear D. The CDR3 is 15 amino acids. CDR1 SGHRS and CDR2 YFSETQ come from the germline V gene. V gave up 4 bases and J gave up 1 base, with 14 bases separating them. CDR3 nucleotide sequence: TGCGCCAGCAGCCTCGTCTCCTCCTGGAACACTGAAGCTTTCTTT. The encoded protein is CASSLVSSWNTEAFF.

In this sample, this clone turned up once. The chain joins TRBV4-1 to TRBJ2-7; 7 nucleotides line up with TRBD1. This CDR3 region has 13 residues. Germline V gene data show CDR1 as MGHRA and CDR2 as YSYEKL. V lost 4 bases to trimming and J lost 5 bases; unmatched junction nucleotides: 5. The CDR3 protein is CASSLRTGDEQYF. DNA for the CDR3: TGCGCCAGCAGCCTCCGGACAGGCGACGAGCAGTACTTC.

This clone was counted between two and nine times. V and J are TRBV6-6 and TRBJ2-1, with 8 nucleotides matching TRBD2. Trimming cost V 6 bases and J 4 bases; bases outside gene matches: 5. The CDR3 is made up of 14 amino acids. Germline CDR1 MNHNY, CDR2 SVGAGI (reference sequence). The CDR3, as DNA: TGTGCCAGCAGATGGGCGGGAGGATACAATGAGCAGTTCTTC. It specifies CASRWAGGYNEQFF.